This T cell receptor (beta chain) is drawn from a study of blood T cell repertoires in COVID-19. Study at large: Donors in the United States, Italy and Spain gave samples during acute or convalescent COVID-19. From T cells, B-cell-depleted T cells, or PBMCs came the material, which was cDNA or gDNA.

In the original analysis: Amplification of reference gene primers was used by the study to estimate nucleated cell counts. Generated by immunoSEQ multiplex PCR, the TCRdb table keeps only in-frame clones and is missing some. V and J calls and clone size are given by that table; D and trimming were obtained from the DNA. Among about 200,000 clones listed, 75% to 90% were seen once. Germline V gives CDR1 SGHNT, CDR2 YENEEA. CDR3 length: 13 amino acids. Trimming removed 1 base at V and 5 bases at J, with 9 bases between. The chain employs TRBV11-3 and TRBJ2-7; D call uncertain. The clonotype comes from a man in his forties or fifties with acute or convalescent COVID-19. Specimen: peripheral blood. The CDR3 bases are TGTGCCAGCAGCTTAGGTGAGGTCCACGAGCAGTACTTC. It encodes CASSLGEVHEQYF. Full variable domain (rest looked up from reference TRBV11-3 and TRBJ2-7): EAGVVQSPRYKIIEKKQPVAFWCNPISGHNTLYWYLQNLGQGPELLIRYENEEAVDDSQLPKDRFSAERLKGVDSTLKIQPAELGDSAVYLCASSLGEVHEQYFGPGTRLTVT.